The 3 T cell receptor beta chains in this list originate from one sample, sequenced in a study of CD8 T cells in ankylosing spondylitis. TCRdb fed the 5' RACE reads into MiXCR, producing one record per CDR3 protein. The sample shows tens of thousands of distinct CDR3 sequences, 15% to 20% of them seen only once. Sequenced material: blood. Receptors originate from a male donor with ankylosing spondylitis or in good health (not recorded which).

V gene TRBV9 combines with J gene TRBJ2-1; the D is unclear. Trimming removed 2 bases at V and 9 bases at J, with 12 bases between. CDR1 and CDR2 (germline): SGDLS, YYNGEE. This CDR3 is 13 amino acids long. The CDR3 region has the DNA TGTGCCAGCAGCGTGGGTCGGGCGAGTGAGCAGTTCTTC. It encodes CASSVGRASEQFF. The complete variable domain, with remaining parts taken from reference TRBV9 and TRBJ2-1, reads DSGVTQTPKHLITATGQRVTLRCSPRSGDLSVYWYQQSLDQGLQFLIQYYNGEERAKGNILERFSAQQFPDLHSELNLSSLELGDSALYFCASSVGRASEQFFGPGTRLTVL.

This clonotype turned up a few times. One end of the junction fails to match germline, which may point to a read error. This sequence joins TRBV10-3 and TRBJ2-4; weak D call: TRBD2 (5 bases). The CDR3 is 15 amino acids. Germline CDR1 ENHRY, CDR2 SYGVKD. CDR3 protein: CAPPSGKRAKNIQYF. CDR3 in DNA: TGTGCCCCCCCGTCGGGGAAAAGAGCCAAAAATATTCAGTACTTC.

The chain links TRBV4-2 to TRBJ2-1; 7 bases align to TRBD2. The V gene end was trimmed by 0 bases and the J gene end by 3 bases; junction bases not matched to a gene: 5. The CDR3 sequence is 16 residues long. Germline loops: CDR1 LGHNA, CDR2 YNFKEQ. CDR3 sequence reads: CASSQDRPSGYNEQFF. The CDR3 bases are TGTGCCAGCAGCCAAGATCGGCCTAGCGGCTACAATGAGCAGTTCTTC.